The following is a T cell receptor beta chain sequence with its context. These data belong to a study of blood T cell repertoires in COVID-19. The wider study: Researchers got acute and convalescent COVID-19 samples from the United States, Italy and Spain.

Trimming took 3 bases from V and 0 from J; bases not matched to a gene: 7. The CDR3 totals 17 residues. CDR1 SGHVS and CDR2 FQNEAQ come from the germline V gene. Across about two dozen US areas, participants ranged in age from about 18 to 100 years. The study assigned cohorts using participant-reported clinical history. Original handling: Amplification from reference gene primers served as the basis for estimated nucleated cell counts. The assay was immunoSEQ multiplex PCR, and TCRdb's table has in-frame clones only and misses some. That table gives V, J and clone size, and the DNA gave D and trimming. The sample contains roughly 360,000 clones, 83% of which appear only once.

Sequencing used PBMCs or T cells enriched from blood (not recorded which). The V call is TRBV7-8, the J call TRBJ1-2; TRBD1 agrees at 10 bases. This sequence originates from a woman aged 45-65 years who had recovered from COVID-19. The CDR3 spells CASSLEKGTGANYGYTF. CDR3 in DNA: TGTGCCAGCAGCTTGGAGAAGGGGACAGGGGCTAACTATGGCTACACCTTC. The full variable domain, rest sourced from reference TRBV7-8 and TRBJ1-2, is GAGVSQSPRYKVAKRGQDVALRCDPISGHVSLFWYQQALGQGPEFLTYFQNEAQLDKSGLPSDRFFAERPEGSVSTLKIQRTQQEDSAVYLCASSLEKGTGANYGYTFGSGTRLTVV.